This T cell receptor beta chain stems from a study of OX40 agonist ivuxolimab in advanced cancers. Study-level background: Patients in the trial were receiving intravenous ivuxolimab every 2 weeks, at doses of 0.01 to 10 mg/kg.

Germline lookup yields CDR1 SGHDN and CDR2 FVKESK. This CDR3 spans 14 amino acids. Trimming pared 0 bases from V and 7 bases from J, leaving 12 bases between. Method: immunoSEQ multiplex PCR; TCRdb's copy keeps in-frame clones and lacks some. The sample has about 45,000 clones; 80% are singletons. This chain uses TRBV14 with TRBJ2-5, with D unresolved. This sequence originates from an adult with an advanced solid tumor such as melanoma, head and neck, liver or kidney cancer. Sequences were derived from CD4+ or CD8+ T cells sorted from blood, sampled in a trial of the OX40 agonist ivuxolimab. For the CDR3, the DNA is TGTGCCAGCAGCCAAGAATCCACCCTGGGGACCCAGTACTTC. Protein product: CASSQESTLGTQYF.